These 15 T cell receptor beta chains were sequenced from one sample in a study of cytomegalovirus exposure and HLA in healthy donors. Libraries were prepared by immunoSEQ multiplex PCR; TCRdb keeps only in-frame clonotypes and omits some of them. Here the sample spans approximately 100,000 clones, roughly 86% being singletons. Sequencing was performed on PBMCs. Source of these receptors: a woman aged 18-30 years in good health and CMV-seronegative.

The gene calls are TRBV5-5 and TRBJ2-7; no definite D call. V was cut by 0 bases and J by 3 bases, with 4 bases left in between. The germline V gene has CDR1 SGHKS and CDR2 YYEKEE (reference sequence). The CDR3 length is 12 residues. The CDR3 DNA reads TGTGCCAGCAGCTTGGAACTCTACGAGCAGTACTTC. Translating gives CASSLELYEQYF. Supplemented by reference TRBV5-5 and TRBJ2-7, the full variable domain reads DAGVTQSPTHLIKTRGQQVTLRCSPISGHKSVSWYQQVLGQGPQFIFQYYEKEERGRGNFPDRFSARQFPNYSSELNVNALLLGDSALYLCASSLELYEQYFGPGTRLTVT.

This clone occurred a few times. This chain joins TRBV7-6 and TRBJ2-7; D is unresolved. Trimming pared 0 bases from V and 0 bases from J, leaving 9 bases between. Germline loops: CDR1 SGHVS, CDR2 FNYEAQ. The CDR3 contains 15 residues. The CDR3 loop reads CASSLAAGSSYEQYF. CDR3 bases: TGTGCCAGCAGCTTAGCGGCCGGGTCCTCCTACGAGCAGTACTTC.

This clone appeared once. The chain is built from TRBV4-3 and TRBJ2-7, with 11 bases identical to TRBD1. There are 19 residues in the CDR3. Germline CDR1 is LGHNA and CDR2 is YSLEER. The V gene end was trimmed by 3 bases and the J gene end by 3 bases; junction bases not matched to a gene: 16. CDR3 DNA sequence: TGCGCCAGCAGCCAGGAAACCTCAACGGCGGGACAGGGGGGCTACGAGCAGTACTTC. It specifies CASSQETSTAGQGGYEQYF.

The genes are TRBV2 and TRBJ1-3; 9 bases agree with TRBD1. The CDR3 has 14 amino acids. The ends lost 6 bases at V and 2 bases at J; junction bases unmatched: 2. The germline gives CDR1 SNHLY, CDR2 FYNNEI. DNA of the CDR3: TGTGCCAGCAGGACAGGGGGTGCTGGAAACACCATATATTTT. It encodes CASRTGGAGNTIYF. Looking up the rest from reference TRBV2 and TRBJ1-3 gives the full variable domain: EPEVTQTPSHQVTQMGQEVILRCVPISNHLYFYWYRQILGQKVEFLVSFYNNEISEKSEIFDDQFSVERPDGSNFTLKIRSTKLEDSAMYFCASRTGGAGNTIYFGEGSWLTVV.

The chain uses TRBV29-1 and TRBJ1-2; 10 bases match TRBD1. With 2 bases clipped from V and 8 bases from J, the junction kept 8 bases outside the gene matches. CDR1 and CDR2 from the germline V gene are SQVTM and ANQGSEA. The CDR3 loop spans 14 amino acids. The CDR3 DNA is TGCAGCGTTGAAAGCGAGACAGGGGGCACCGGCTACACCTTC. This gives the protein CSVESETGGTGYTF.

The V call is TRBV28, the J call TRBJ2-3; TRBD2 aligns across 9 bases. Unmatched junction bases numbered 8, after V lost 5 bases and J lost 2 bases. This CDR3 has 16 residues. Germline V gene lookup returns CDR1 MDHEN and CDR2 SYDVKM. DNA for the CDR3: TGTGCCAGCAGTCCTAGGACTAGCGTTTACACAGATACGCAGTATTTT. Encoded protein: CASSPRTSVYTDTQYF.

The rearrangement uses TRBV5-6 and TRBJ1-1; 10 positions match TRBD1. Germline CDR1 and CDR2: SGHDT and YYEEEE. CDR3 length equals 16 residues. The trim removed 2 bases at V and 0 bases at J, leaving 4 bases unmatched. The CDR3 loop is CASSLDRGRMNTEAFF. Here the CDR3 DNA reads TGTGCCAGCAGCTTAGACAGGGGGCGGATGAACACTGAAGCTTTCTTT.

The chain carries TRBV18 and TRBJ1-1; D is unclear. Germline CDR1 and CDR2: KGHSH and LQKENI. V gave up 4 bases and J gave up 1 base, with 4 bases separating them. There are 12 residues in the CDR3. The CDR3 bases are TGTGCCAGCTCACGAGCGAACACTGAAGCTTTCTTT. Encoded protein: CASSRANTEAFF.

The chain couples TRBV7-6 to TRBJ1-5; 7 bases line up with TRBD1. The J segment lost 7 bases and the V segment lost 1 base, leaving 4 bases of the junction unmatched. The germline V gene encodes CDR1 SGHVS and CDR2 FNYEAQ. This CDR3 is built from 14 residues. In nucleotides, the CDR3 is TGTGCCAGCAGCTTAGACAGGGGTTGGCAGCCCCAGCATTTT. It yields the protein CASSLDRGWQPQHF.

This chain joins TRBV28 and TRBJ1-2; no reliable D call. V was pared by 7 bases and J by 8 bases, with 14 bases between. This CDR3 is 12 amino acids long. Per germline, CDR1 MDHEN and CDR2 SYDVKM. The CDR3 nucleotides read TGTGCCAGCACCTTAGGAGGGAGAGGCTACACCTTC. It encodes CASTLGGRGYTF.

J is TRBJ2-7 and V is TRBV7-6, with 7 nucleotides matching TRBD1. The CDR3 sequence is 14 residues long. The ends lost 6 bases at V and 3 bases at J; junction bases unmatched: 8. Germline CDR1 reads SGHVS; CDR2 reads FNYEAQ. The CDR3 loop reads CASSSGTALYEQYF. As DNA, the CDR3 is TGTGCCAGCAGTTCCGGGACAGCCCTCTACGAGCAGTACTTC.

The CDR3 protein is CASSSTVEAFF. Here the CDR3 DNA reads TGTGCCAGCAGTTCGACAGTTGAAGCTTTCTTT. J is TRBJ1-1 and V is TRBV6-5, with a weak D call TRBD1 (5 bases). Germline CDR1 is MNHEY and CDR2 is SVGAGI. The CDR3 loop spans 11 amino acids. Trimming shortened V by 4 bases and J by 7 bases, and 7 bases separated the two germline ends.

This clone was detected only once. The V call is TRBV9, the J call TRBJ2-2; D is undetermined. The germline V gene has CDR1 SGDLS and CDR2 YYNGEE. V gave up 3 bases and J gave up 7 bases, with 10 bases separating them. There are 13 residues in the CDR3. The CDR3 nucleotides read TGTGCCAGCAGCGCCCCACTCGACGGGGAGCTGTTTTTT. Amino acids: CASSAPLDGELFF.

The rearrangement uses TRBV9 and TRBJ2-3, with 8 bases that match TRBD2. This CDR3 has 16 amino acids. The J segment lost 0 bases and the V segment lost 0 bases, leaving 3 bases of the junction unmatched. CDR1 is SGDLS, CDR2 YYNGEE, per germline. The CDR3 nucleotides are TGTGCCAGCAGCGTAGCCCCGGGGGGGAGCACAGATACGCAGTATTTT. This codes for CASSVAPGGSTDTQYF.

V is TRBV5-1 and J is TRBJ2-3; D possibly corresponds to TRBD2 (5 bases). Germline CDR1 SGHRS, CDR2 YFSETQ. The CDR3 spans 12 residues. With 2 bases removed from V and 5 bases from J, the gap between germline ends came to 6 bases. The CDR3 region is CASSFSGDTQYF. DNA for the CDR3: TGCGCCAGCAGCTTCAGCGGAGATACGCAGTATTTT.